The rows below give T cell receptor beta chains drawn from one sample of a study of cytomegalovirus exposure and HLA in healthy donors. The repertoire was sequenced with immunoSEQ multiplex PCR; TCRdb's copy has only in-frame clones and lacks some. Altogether over 200,000 clones are present, about 84% being singletons, with the ten largest covering 1.3%. Sequencing used PBMCs. The receptors derive from a human donor in good health. Each CDR3 is given with its conserved first and last residue. A D gene is named only where the DNA matches it firmly. The listing skips clone size in some rows; elsewhere it reads once, few, many or a size class.

j_gene,v_gene,d_gene,abundance,CDR3aa,CDR3nt
TRBJ2-7,TRBV5-1,-,-,CASSLAGEAYEQYF,TGCGCCAGCAGCTTGGCCGGGGAGGCCTACGAGCAGTACTTC
TRBJ2-1,TRBV11-2,TRBD2,-,CASSSGTSGSLANEQFF,TGTGCCAGCAGCTCCGGGACTAGCGGGAGTTTAGCCAATGAGCAGTTCTTC
TRBJ2-5,TRBV5-1,-,-,CASSLERGRSGGQEPQYF,TGCGCCAGCAGCTTGGAACGGGGGCGGTCAGGGGGGCAAGAGCCCCAGTACTTC
TRBJ2-3,TRBV7-9,-,-,CASSLIVLASTDTQYF,TGTGCCAGCAGCTTAATTGTGCTAGCAAGCACAGATACGCAGTATTTT
TRBJ2-7,TRBV7-9,TRBD1,-,CASSRRTGSTYEQYF,TGTGCCAGCAGCCGGCGGACAGGGAGTACCTACGAGCAGTACTTC
TRBJ1-2,TRBV30,-,few,CAWSVQSSGKNYGYTF,TGTGCCTGGAGTGTACAGAGTTCGGGGAAGAACTATGGCTACACCTTC
TRBJ1-1,TRBV9,TRBD1,-,CASSGFQGARAFF,TGTGCCAGCAGCGGATTCCAGGGGGCGCGAGCTTTCTTT
TRBJ2-4,TRBV5-5,TRBD1,once,CASSLGDSKKNIQYF,TGTGCCAGCAGCTTGGGGGACAGTAAAAAAAACATTCAGTACTTC
TRBJ2-5,TRBV5-1,TRBD1,-,CASSAGGQGVGETQYF,TGCGCCAGCAGCGCAGGGGGACAGGGAGTCGGAGAGACCCAGTACTTC
TRBJ2-2,TRBV28,-,-,CASSLGGLNTGELFF,TGTGCCAGCAGTTTAGGGGGACTGAACACCGGGGAGCTGTTTTTT
TRBJ1-4,TRBV7-8,-,-,CASSLAASRNEKLFF,TGTGCCAGCAGCTTAGCGGCCAGTCGTAATGAAAAACTGTTTTTT
TRBJ1-1,TRBV2,-,-,CASSEGASRGMDTEAFF,TGTGCCAGCAGTGAAGGAGCTTCACGGGGGATGGACACTGAAGCTTTCTTT
TRBJ1-2,TRBV19,-,-,CASSIPRWDSNYGYTF,TGTGCCAGTAGTATACCACGTTGGGACTCTAACTATGGCTACACCTTC
TRBJ2-3,TRBV2,-,-,CASSAGVPTQYF,TGTGCCAGCAGTGCAGGGGTCCCTACGCAGTATTTT
TRBJ2-3,TRBV5-1,-,-,CASSLGDLADTQYF,TGCGCCAGCAGCTTGGGGGACTTGGCAGATACGCAGTATTTT
TRBJ2-7,TRBV2,TRBD1,-,CASRRPGQGVSEQYF,TGTGCCAGCAGGAGACCGGGACAGGGAGTCTCTGAGCAGTACTTC
TRBJ1-2,TRBV4-1,TRBD1,-,CASSQWRDRAHGYTF,TGCGCCAGCAGCCAATGGAGGGACAGGGCCCACGGCTACACCTTC
TRBJ2-3,TRBV7-6,TRBD1,-,CASSWGTGGLAGGAGGADTQYF,TGTGCCAGCAGCTGGGGGACAGGGGGCTTAGCGGGAGGAGCTGGAGGCGCAGATACGCAGTATTTT
TRBJ1-1,TRBV19,-,-,CASRTGNTEAFF,TGTGCCAGCCGAACGGGTAACACTGAAGCTTTCTTT
TRBJ2-7,TRBV7-9,-,-,CASSLAGQGRYEQYF,TGTGCCAGCAGCTTAGCCGGGCAGGGAAGATACGAGCAGTACTTC
TRBJ1-4,TRBV27,TRBD1,-,CASRPGQGVLNEKLFF,TGTGCCAGCAGACCGGGACAGGGGGTTCTTAATGAAAAACTGTTTTTT
TRBJ2-7,TRBV4-2,TRBD2,-,CASSQTGGSSYEQYF,TGTGCCAGCAGCCAAACGGGAGGGTCCTCCTACGAGCAGTACTTC
TRBJ1-1,TRBV27,-,-,CASRKQGNTEAFF,TGTGCCAGCAGAAAACAGGGGAACACTGAAGCTTTCTTT
TRBJ1-2,TRBV20-1,-,-,CSTQEEKGYTF,TGCAGTACCCAGGAGGAAAAAGGCTACACCTTC
TRBJ2-4,TRBV7-9,TRBD1,once,CASSLADRGPDIQYF,TGTGCCAGCAGCTTAGCGGACAGGGGGCCTGACATTCAGTACTTC
TRBJ1-5,TRBV7-2,-,once,CASSLVQTGQPQHF,TGTGCCAGCAGCTTAGTCCAGACAGGACAGCCCCAGCATTTT
TRBJ2-7,TRBV27,-,-,CASSLKGMGPYEQYF,TGTGCCAGCAGTTTGAAGGGGATGGGCCCCTACGAGCAGTACTTC
TRBJ1-1,TRBV15,-,-,CATVDTRRFF,TGTGCCACCGTAGATACTAGGCGTTTCTTT
TRBJ1-1,TRBV5-6,-,-,CASSVWGVTEAFF,TGTGCCAGCAGTGTCTGGGGGGTCACTGAAGCTTTCTTT
TRBJ2-7,TRBV5-1,TRBD2,-,CASSLGSGGLGLAGVYEQYF,TGCGCCAGCAGCTTGGGATCAGGGGGCCTAGGACTAGCGGGGGTCTACGAGCAGTACTTC
TRBJ2-5,TRBV28,TRBD2,-,CASSPSGSRETQYF,TGTGCCAGCAGTCCCAGCGGGAGTCGGGAGACCCAGTACTTC
TRBJ1-1,TRBV21-1,-,-,CASSINRGRVDTEAFF,TGTGCCAGCAGCATTAACAGGGGGCGCGTGGACACTGAAGCTTTCTTT
TRBJ1-2,TRBV5-4,TRBD1,few,CASSKPGQGATATNYGYTF,TGTGCCAGCAGCAAACCGGGACAGGGGGCAACCGCTACTAACTATGGCTACACCTTC
TRBJ2-7,TRBV19,TRBD2,-,CASSTGTSGSYEQYF,TGTGCCAGTAGTACCGGGACTAGCGGGAGCTACGAGCAGTACTTC
TRBJ2-3,TRBV4-2,TRBD1,-,CASSQDDRGLTDTQYF,TGTGCCAGCAGCCAAGATGACAGGGGACTCACAGATACGCAGTATTTT
TRBJ1-2,TRBV6-5,-,-,CASSQWGLDYGYTF,TGTGCCAGCAGCCAATGGGGCCTTGACTATGGCTACACCTTC
TRBJ2-1,TRBV5-1,TRBD2,once,CASSLVLAGEQFF,TGCGCCAGCAGCTTAGTACTAGCGGGTGAGCAGTTCTTC
TRBJ1-4,TRBV5-1,TRBD1,-,CASSLGQGGLREKLFF,TGCGCCAGCAGCTTGGGACAGGGGGGACTGAGAGAAAAACTGTTTTTT
TRBJ2-2,TRBV14,-,-,CASSQVTRGGELFF,TGTGCCAGCAGCCAAGTGACCCGGGGCGGGGAGCTGTTTTTT
TRBJ1-1,TRBV6-1,TRBD1,-,CASSWTGGTEAFF,TGTGCCAGCAGTTGGACAGGGGGGACTGAAGCTTTCTTT
TRBJ2-7,TRBV9,TRBD1,once,CASSAGTGPYEQYF,TGTGCCAGCAGCGCCGGGACAGGGCCCTACGAGCAGTACTTC
TRBJ1-2,TRBV5-4,TRBD1,once,CASSSTGGYGYTF,TGTGCCAGCAGCTCGACAGGGGGGTATGGCTACACCTTC
TRBJ2-2,TRBV6-5,TRBD1,-,CASSYQGTGRTGELFF,TGTGCCAGCAGTTATCAAGGGACAGGTAGAACCGGGGAGCTGTTTTTT
TRBJ2-3,TRBV6-1,TRBD2,-,CASSEASSGRDTQYF,TGTGCCAGCAGTGAAGCCTCTAGCGGGAGGGATACGCAGTATTTT
TRBJ2-1,TRBV13,-,few,CASSQGLPSNEQFF,TGTGCCAGCAGCCAGGGACTTCCTAGCAATGAGCAGTTCTTC
TRBJ2-7,TRBV7-2,TRBD1,once,CASSPFDRGREQYF,TGTGCCAGCAGCCCCTTCGACAGGGGTCGGGAGCAGTACTTC
TRBJ2-1,TRBV5-5,TRBD2,-,CASSLRGTSGHYNEQFF,TGTGCCAGCAGCTTACGGGGCACTAGCGGACATTACAATGAGCAGTTCTTC
TRBJ2-2,TRBV5-1,-,-,CASSFLGSSTGELFF,TGCGCCAGCAGCTTTCTCGGGAGTAGCACCGGGGAGCTGTTTTTT
TRBJ1-6,TRBV27,-,-,CASRPGADYSPLHF,TGTGCCAGCAGGCCTGGGGCGGATTATTCACCCCTCCACTTT
TRBJ2-3,TRBV6-1,-,-,CASSEMRRGQYF,TGTGCCAGCAGTGAAATGAGGAGGGGGCAGTATTTT
TRBJ2-2,TRBV30,TRBD1,-,CAQAGGGELFF,TGTGCCCAAGCAGGGGGAGGGGAGCTGTTTTTT
TRBJ2-7,TRBV27,-,-,CASSLGLPATGEQYF,TGTGCCAGCAGTTTAGGACTCCCCGCTACGGGGGAGCAGTACTTC
TRBJ1-2,TRBV6-1,-,-,CATREGVNYGYTF,TGTGCCACCCGAGAGGGCGTAAACTATGGCTACACCTTC